This T cell receptor (beta chain) emerged from a study of Ad26.COV2.S vaccination and SARS-CoV-2 variants. CDR1 is SQVTM and CDR2 is ANQGSEA in the germline V gene. The ends were cut back, 3 bases at V and 5 bases at J, with 10 bases in the middle. The CDR3 is made up of 12 amino acids. The method was immunoSEQ multiplex PCR; TCRdb's version includes in-frame clones alone and lacks a portion of them. The sample includes under 550,000 clones, approximately 90% of them seen just once. The treatment: roughly 20 received Ad26.COV2.S at low or high dose, single or two shots; several received placebo; per-sample allocation not given. The samples were gathered on day 63 after the first injection of vaccine or placebo.

The chain joins TRBV29-1 to TRBJ1-1, with D possibly being TRBD1 (5 bases). This clonotype was obtained from a person between 18 and 65 years old who received the Ad26.COV2.S COVID-19 vaccine or a placebo. Source: peripheral blood, taken in a trial of Ad26.COV2.S vaccine versus placebo. The CDR3 reads CSVDTGFTEAFF. The DNA of the CDR3 is TGCAGCGTTGATACAGGCTTTACTGAAGCTTTCTTT.